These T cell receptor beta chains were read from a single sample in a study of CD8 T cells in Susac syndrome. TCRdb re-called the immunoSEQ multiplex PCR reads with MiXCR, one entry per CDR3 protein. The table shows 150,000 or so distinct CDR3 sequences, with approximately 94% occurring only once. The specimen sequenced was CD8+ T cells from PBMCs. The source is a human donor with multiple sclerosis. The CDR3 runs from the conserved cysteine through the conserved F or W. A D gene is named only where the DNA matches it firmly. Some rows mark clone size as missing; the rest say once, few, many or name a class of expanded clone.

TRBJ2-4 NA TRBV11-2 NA TGTGCCAGCAGCAAGCAGGGATCCAAAAACATTCAGTACTTC CASSKQGSKNIQYF
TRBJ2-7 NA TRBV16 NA TGTGCCAGCAGCCAATCAGCAGACGAGCAGTACTTC CASSQSADEQYF
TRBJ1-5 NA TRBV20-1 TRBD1 TGCAGTGCTAGAAAGGGGGCGTATGGAAATCAGCCCCAGCATTTT CSARKGAYGNQPQHF
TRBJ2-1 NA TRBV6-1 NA TGTGCCAGCAGTCGGCCCCGGACTGTTATCTTTGGTGGGTCCTACAATGAGCAGTTCTTC CASSRPRTVIFGGSYNEQFF
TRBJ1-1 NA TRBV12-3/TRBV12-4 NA TGTGCCACCACCACCGGACGGGAAGCTTTCTTT CATTTGREAFF
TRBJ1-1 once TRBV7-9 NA TGTGCCAGCAGCTACCTTGAAGCTTTCTTT CASSYLEAFF
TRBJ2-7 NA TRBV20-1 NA TGCAGTGCTAGAGCAGGGTACGAGCAGTACTTC CSARAGYEQYF
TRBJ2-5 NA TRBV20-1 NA TGCAGTGCTAGATCCCTAGCTCTCGAGGTAGAGACCCAGTACTTC CSARSLALEVETQYF
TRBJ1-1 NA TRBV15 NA TGTGCCACCAGCGACACCATGAACACTGAAGCTTTCTTT CATSDTMNTEAFF
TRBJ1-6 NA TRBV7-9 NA TGTGCCATACATAACGGGACCTATAATTCACCCCTCCACTTT CAIHNGTYNSPLHF
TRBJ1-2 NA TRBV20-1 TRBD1 TGCAGTGCCCTGTTGGCAGGGATAGGGGGCGTCTATGGCTACACCTTC CSALLAGIGGVYGYTF
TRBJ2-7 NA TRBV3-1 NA TGTGCCAGCAGCCCCCGCCCTCTCGGGGACTACGAGCAGTACTTC CASSPRPLGDYEQYF
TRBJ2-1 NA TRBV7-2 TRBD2 TGTGCCAGCAGCTTAGGGGAACTAGCGGGGGGCCTCTCCCGCAATGAGCAGTTCTTC CASSLGELAGGLSRNEQFF
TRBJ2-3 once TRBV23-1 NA TGCGCCCGCCAGTACACAGATACGCAGTATTTT CARQYTDTQYF
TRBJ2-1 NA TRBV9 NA TGTGCCAGCAGCGTTTCCAGGCATCCGGGAAATGAGCAGTTCTTC CASSVSRHPGNEQFF
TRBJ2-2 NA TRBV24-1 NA TGTGCCACCTGGAGCACCGGGGAGCTGTTTTTT CATWSTGELFF
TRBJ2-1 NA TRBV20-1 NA TGCAGTGCCTCTATGGGCCCGAACAATGAGCAGTTCTTC CSASMGPNNEQFF
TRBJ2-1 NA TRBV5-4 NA TGTGCCAGCAGCCCCAGGGGGACTAACAATGAGCAGTTCTTC CASSPRGTNNEQFF
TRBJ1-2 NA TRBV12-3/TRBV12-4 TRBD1 TGTGCCAGCAGCCTGAGGGCAGGGGGTTCCTATGGCTACACCTTC CASSLRAGGSYGYTF
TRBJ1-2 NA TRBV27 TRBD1 TGTGCCAGCAGTCCAGGGGGCCCGGAGTTTGGCTACACCTTC CASSPGGPEFGYTF
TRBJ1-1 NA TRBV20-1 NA TGCAGTGCTAGAGACCCAGGGGCCACTGAAGCTTTCTTT CSARDPGATEAFF
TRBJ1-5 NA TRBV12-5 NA TGTGCTAGTGGTTTGTGGACACAGTATAGCAATCAGCCCCAGCATTTT CASGLWTQYSNQPQHF
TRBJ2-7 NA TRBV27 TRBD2 TGTGCCAGCAGGCGGGGGGCAGTAAACGAGCAGTACTTC CASRRGAVNEQYF
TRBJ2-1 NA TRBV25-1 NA TGTGCCAGCAATCCCAATGAGCAGTTCTTC CASNPNEQFF
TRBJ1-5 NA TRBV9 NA TGTGCCAGCAGCGACCGAGGCAATCAGCCCCAGCATTTT CASSDRGNQPQHF
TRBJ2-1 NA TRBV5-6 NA TGTGCCAGCAGCCCGGGCTCAAATGAGCAGTTCTTC CASSPGSNEQFF
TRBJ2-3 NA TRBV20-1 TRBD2 TGCAGTGCCAAAGTCGGGACTACACGAGATACGCAGTATTTT CSAKVGTTRDTQYF
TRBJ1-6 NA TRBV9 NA TGTGCCAGCAGCGCGGGGGGTCAGTCGTCATATAATTCACCCCTCCACTTT CASSAGGQSSYNSPLHF
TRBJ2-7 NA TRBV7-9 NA TGTGCCAGCAGCTTAGTAAGGGACGAGCAGTACTTC CASSLVRDEQYF
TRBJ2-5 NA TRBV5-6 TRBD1 TGTGCCAGCAGCTTGGGGACAGGCGCCGCGAAGACCCAGTACTTC CASSLGTGAAKTQYF
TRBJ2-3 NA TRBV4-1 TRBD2 TGCGCCAGCAGATTCCTAGCGGGGTCCACAGATACGCAGTATTTT CASRFLAGSTDTQYF
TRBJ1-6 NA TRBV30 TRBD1 TGTGCCTGCCCAGAGACAGGGTCAAGCTCCTATAATTCACCCCTCCACTTT CACPETGSSSYNSPLHF
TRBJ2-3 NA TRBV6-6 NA TGTGCCAGCAGTTACGAAGCAGATACGCAGTATTTT CASSYEADTQYF
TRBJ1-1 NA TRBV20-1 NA TGCAGTGCTAGCCGACTACAAAACACTGAAGCTTTCTTT CSASRLQNTEAFF
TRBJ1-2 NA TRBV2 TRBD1 TGTGCCGCACCGACAGGGCGGCTTGGCTACACCTTC CAAPTGRLGYTF
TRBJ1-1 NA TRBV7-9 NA TGTGCCAGCCTCCTGGGGAACACTGAAGCTTTCTTT CASLLGNTEAFF
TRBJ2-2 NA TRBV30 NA TGTGCCTGGGAGAAAGGGGGACAACACACCGGGGAGCTGTTTTTT CAWEKGGQHTGELFF
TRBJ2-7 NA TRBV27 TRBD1 TGTGCCAGCAGTCCTCGGGACAGGGGGCTCAACGAGCAGTACTTC CASSPRDRGLNEQYF
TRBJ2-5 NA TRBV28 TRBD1 TGTGCCATTTCCGACAGGGGTGAGGAGACCCAGTACTTC CAISDRGEETQYF
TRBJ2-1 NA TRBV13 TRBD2 TGTGCCACTCAAAAACTAGCGGTTCACAATGAGCAGTTCTTC CATQKLAVHNEQFF
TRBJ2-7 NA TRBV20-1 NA TGCAGTGCTAGTAGCGGCACCTACGAGCAGTACTTC CSASSGTYEQYF
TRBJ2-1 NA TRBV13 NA TGTGCCAGCAGCTTTGTTCGAGCTAGCCGCTACAATGAGCAGTTCTTC CASSFVRASRYNEQFF
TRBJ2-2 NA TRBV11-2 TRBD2 TGTGCCAGCAGCCCTTTAGCGGGGGGGCCAAGAGCCGGGGAGCTGTTTTTT CASSPLAGGPRAGELFF
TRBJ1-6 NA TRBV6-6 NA TGTGCCAGCAGTTACCAAGGGGGTTCACCCCTCCACTTT CASSYQGGSPLHF
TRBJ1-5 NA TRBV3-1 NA TGTGCCAGCAGCCAAAGGCCGGATCAGCCCCAGCATTTT CASSQRPDQPQHF
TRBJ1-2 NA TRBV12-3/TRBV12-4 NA TGTGCCAGCAGGGGGGCACAGTCAAGCTATGGCTACACCTTC CASRGAQSSYGYTF
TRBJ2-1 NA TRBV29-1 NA TGCAGCGTTGTTATACGGGATGGCGAGCAGTTCTTC CSVVIRDGEQFF
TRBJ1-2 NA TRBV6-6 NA TGTGCCAGCAGTAGAGGCCACAGGCTCTATGGCTACACCTTC CASSRGHRLYGYTF
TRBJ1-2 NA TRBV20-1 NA TGCAGTGCTCGTCGACACCTTAACTATGGCTACACCTTC CSARRHLNYGYTF
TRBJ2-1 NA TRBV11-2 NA TGTGCCAGCAGCGGAAACCGGGATTTGACCTACAATGAGCAGTTCTTC CASSGNRDLTYNEQFF
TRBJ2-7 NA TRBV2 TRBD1 TGTGCCAGCAGTGAATGGACAGGGATCGCCTACGAGCAGTACTTC CASSEWTGIAYEQYF
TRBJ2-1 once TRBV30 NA TGTGCCTGGAGTGAGGGGTACAATGAGCAGTTCTTC CAWSEGYNEQFF
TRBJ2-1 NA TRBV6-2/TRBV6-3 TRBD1 TGTGCCACCCGAATAGGCGACAGGGACTACAATGAGCAGTTCTTC CATRIGDRDYNEQFF
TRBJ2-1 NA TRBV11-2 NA TGTGCCAGCAGCTTAGCCTATCCTACGGGGGGCCGGTACAATGAGCAGTTCTTC CASSLAYPTGGRYNEQFF
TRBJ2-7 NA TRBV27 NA TGTGCCAGCAGTCCGTCCCAGGGAACCTACGAGCAGTACTTC CASSPSQGTYEQYF
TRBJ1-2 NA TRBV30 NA TGTGCCTGGAGTTTGGAGGATCGTTATGGCTACACCTTC CAWSLEDRYGYTF
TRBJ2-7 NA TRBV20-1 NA TGCAGTGCTAGTCTTGGACAGCCCTACGAGCAGTACTTC CSASLGQPYEQYF
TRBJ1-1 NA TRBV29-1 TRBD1 TGCAGCGTTGTGGGGCCGGGACAGGGCAGGACTGAAGCTTTCTTT CSVVGPGQGRTEAFF
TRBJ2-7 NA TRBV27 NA TGTGCCAGCTCGGACAGCTTCTACGAGCAGTACTTC CASSDSFYEQYF
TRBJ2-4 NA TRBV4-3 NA TGCGCCAGCAGCCCCGGGGCAGTCGGGTTTGTCGAAAACATTCAGTACTTC CASSPGAVGFVENIQYF